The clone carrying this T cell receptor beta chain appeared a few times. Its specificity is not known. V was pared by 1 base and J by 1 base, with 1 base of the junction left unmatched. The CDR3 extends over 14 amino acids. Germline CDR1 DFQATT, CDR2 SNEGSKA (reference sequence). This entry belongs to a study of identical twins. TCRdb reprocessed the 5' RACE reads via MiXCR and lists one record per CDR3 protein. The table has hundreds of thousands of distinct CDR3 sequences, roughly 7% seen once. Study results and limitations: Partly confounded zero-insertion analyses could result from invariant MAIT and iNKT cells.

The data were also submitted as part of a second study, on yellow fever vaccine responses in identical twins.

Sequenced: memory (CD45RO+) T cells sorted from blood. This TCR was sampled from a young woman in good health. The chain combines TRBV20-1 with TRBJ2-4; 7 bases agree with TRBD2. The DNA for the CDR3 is TGCAGTGCTAGAGCGGGAGGCGCCAAAAACATTCAGTACTTC. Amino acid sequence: CSARAGGAKNIQYF.